The 19 T cell receptor beta chains below all came from one sample that was sequenced in a study of blood T cells in healthy people across ages (dated by TCRdb to 2014 to 2015). Receptors were amplified or captured by 5' RACE. The listed sequencing device is Illumina HiSeq 2500. A second 7 to 11 cycle PCR used a sample-barcoded 5' primer and a J-beta primer mix. TCRdb trimmed public reads at Q25 via fastp, called clones via MiXCR and kept in-frame beta chains. Each CDR3 protein gets just one entry, which takes the most common genes and DNA from the rows behind it. The sample table records a few hundred thousand distinct CDR3 sequences; around 29% of these occur just once. The ten largest clones represent approximately 30% of the sample. The sequencing input was blood. The receptors were sampled from a woman in her 70s in good health.

The rearrangement links TRBV7-3 to TRBJ2-3; possibly TRBD2 for D (5 bases). Germline V gene sequence: CDR1 SGHTA, CDR2 FQGTGA. This CDR3 has 15 residues. Trimming stripped 5 bases from V and 0 bases from J, with 12 bases between. The CDR3 sequence is CASSLGRTSTDTQYF. The CDR3 DNA reads TGTGCCAGCAGCCTCGGACGGACTAGCACAGATACGCAGTATTTT.

This chain joins TRBV15 and TRBJ2-5; TRBD1 aligns across 9 bases. Germline V gene sequence: CDR1 LNHNV, CDR2 YYDKDF (reference sequence). The CDR3 length is 15 residues. V dropped 1 base and J dropped 5; count of bases not matched to a gene: 5. DNA for the CDR3: TGTGCCACCAGCAGAGGGGACAGGGAATCCGAGACCCAGTACTTC. Translating it yields CATSRGDRESETQYF.

The chain joins TRBV6-5 to TRBJ1-3; possible D gene TRBD1, 5 bases. Deletions cut 5 bases from V and 4 bases from J, with 12 bases between. The CDR3 covers 14 residues. Germline CDR1 reads MNHEY; CDR2 reads SVGAGI. CDR3 amino acids: CASSLGAQGNTIYF. DNA of the CDR3: TGTGCCAGCAGTCTCGGGGCTCAGGGAAACACCATATATTTT.

The chain recombines TRBV20-1 with TRBJ1-5, with TRBD1 as a possible D gene (5 bases). The CDR3 has 13 residues. The germline V gene has CDR1 DFQATT and CDR2 SNEGSKA (reference sequence). Trimming stripped 1 base from V and 4 bases from J, with 8 bases between. CDR3 in DNA: TGCAGTGCTAGAGGGACACTTAATCAGCCCCAGCATTTT. Its protein is CSARGTLNQPQHF.

The V call is TRBV27, the J call TRBJ2-2, with a possible D match to TRBD2 (7 bases). This CDR3 comprises 14 residues. The V end was cut by 6 bases, the J end by 5 bases, with 13 bases between. Germline values: CDR1 MNHEY, CDR2 SMNVEV (reference sequence). In DNA, the CDR3 is TGTGCCAGCAGGCGGGGGCACCTAACCGGGGAGCTGTTTTTT. This codes for CASRRGHLTGELFF.

This clonotype was detected ten times or more. This chain uses TRBV7-3 with TRBJ2-3, with D perhaps assigned TRBD1 or TRBD2 (5 bases each). The CDR3 covers 12 residues. Germline CDR1 is SGHTA and CDR2 is FQGTGA. With 5 bases removed from V and 8 bases from J, the gap between germline ends came to 11 bases. The chain's CDR3 is CASSGAGGTQYF. The DNA of the CDR3 is TGTGCCAGCAGCGGGGCCGGAGGTACGCAGTATTTT.

J is TRBJ1-5 and V is TRBV7-2, with D unresolved. CDR1 and CDR2 (germline): SGHTA, FQGNSA. This CDR3 spans 14 amino acids. Trimming stripped 3 bases from V and 1 base from J, with 7 bases between. The CDR3 DNA reads as TGTGCCAGCAGCTTGTCAGCAAGCAATCAGCCCCAGCATTTT. This sequence encodes CASSLSASNQPQHF. The full variable domain, with the rest looked up from reference TRBV7-2 and TRBJ1-5, is GAGVSQSPSNKVTEKGKDVELRCDPISGHTALYWYRQSLGQGLEFLIYFQGNSAPDKSGLPSDRFSAERTGGSVSTLTIQRTQQEDSAVYLCASSLSASNQPQHFGDGTRLSIL.

J is TRBJ2-7 and V is TRBV7-3; D possibly corresponds to TRBD2 (5 bases). Trimming took off 9 bases at V and 2 bases at J, with 20 bases between the two ends. The CDR3 totals 15 residues. CDR1 and CDR2 (germline): SGHTA, FQGTGA. The CDR3 DNA reads as TGTGCCAGGTTGATAGGACTGTCTATTCCCTACGAGCAGTACTTC. Translated: CARLIGLSIPYEQYF. The variable domain in full, completed from reference TRBV7-3 and TRBJ2-7, reads GAGVSQTPSNKVTEKGKYVELRCDPISGHTALYWYRQSLGQGPEFLIYFQGTGAADDSGLPNDRFFAVRPEGSVSTLKIQRTERGDSAVYLCARLIGLSIPYEQYFGPGTRLTVT.

V and J are TRBV7-2 and TRBJ2-5; TRBD1 might be the D (5 bases). With the DNA end fitting TRBJ2-7 better, the J assignment may be wrong. This CDR3 comprises 14 residues. The germline gives CDR1 SGHTA, CDR2 FQGNSA. The CDR3 spells CASSARDRTYEQYF. The CDR3 nucleotides read TGTGCCAGCAGCGCCCGAGACAGAACCTACGAGCAGTACTTC.

This clonotype was observed a few times. The rearrangement links TRBV6-5 to TRBJ2-7; D gene unclear. The V gene's germline CDR1 is MNHEY and CDR2 SVGAGI. Trimming took off 9 bases at V and 2 bases at J, with 11 bases between the two ends. The CDR3 has 12 amino acids. CDR3 sequence (DNA): TGTGCCAGTGTAGGGCCCACCTACGAGCAGTACTTC. It codes for CASVGPTYEQYF.

V is TRBV3-1 and J is TRBJ2-1; 7 bases fit TRBD2. After removal of 3 bases from V and 3 bases from J, the junction contained 5 bases not matched to a gene. The CDR3 sequence is 15 residues long. Germline CDR1 is LGHDT and CDR2 is YNNKEL (reference sequence). The CDR3 loop reads CASSQRGGNYNEQFF. CDR3 DNA: TGTGCCAGCAGCCAGCGGGGAGGGAACTACAATGAGCAGTTCTTC.

The chain employs TRBV28 and TRBJ2-5, with TRBD1 identical over 7 bases. With the DNA end fitting TRBJ2-7 better, the J assignment may be wrong. Germline V lookup: CDR1 MDHEN, CDR2 SYDVKM. The CDR3 spans 15 residues. Here the CDR3 reads CASTSPGGRSYEQYF. The CDR3 DNA is TGTGCCAGCACCTCACCAGGGGGACGTTCTTACGAGCAGTACTTC.

This clonotype has only a few counts. The gene calls are TRBV29-1 and TRBJ2-1; 7 bases fit TRBD2. Trimming cost V 7 bases and J 5 bases; bases outside gene matches: 5. Germline V CDR1 and CDR2: SQVTM, ANQGSEA. The CDR3 sequence is 12 residues long. CDR3 sequence: CSAGLGNNEQFF. In nucleotides, the CDR3 is TGCAGCGCAGGACTAGGCAACAATGAGCAGTTCTTC.

This rearrangement joins TRBV28 to TRBJ2-5; 8 positions agree with TRBD1. The closer fit of TRBJ2-7 to the DNA end suggests the J call may be wrong. CDR1 is MDHEN, CDR2 SYDVKM, per germline. The CDR3 spans 15 residues. CDR3 residues: CASSSPPGQDYEQYF. The CDR3 DNA sequence: TGTGCCAGCAGTTCACCACCGGGACAGGACTACGAGCAGTACTTC.

The chain uses TRBV13 and TRBJ1-2; the D gene is possibly TRBD1 (6 bases). This CDR3 has 15 residues. Germline V gene data show CDR1 as PRHDT and CDR2 as FYEKMQ (reference sequence). V was pared by 5 bases and J by 4 bases, with 17 bases between. The CDR3 protein is CASSRPFRDTYGYTF. The CDR3, as DNA: TGTGCCAGCAGCCGCCCTTTCAGGGACACCTATGGCTACACCTTC.

The V call is TRBV20-1, the J call TRBJ2-1, with D tentatively TRBD1 (6 bases). The CDR3 runs 16 residues. V was shortened by 6 bases and J by 2 bases, with 20 bases between the two germline ends. CDR1 is DFQATT, CDR2 SNEGSKA, per germline (reference sequence). CDR3 protein: CSATRDTQAAYNEQFF. The CDR3 DNA follows: TGCAGTGCCACCCGGGACACTCAGGCGGCCTACAATGAGCAGTTCTTC.

This chain connects TRBV7-2 to TRBJ1-6; D is uncertain. The germline V gene encodes CDR1 SGHTA and CDR2 FQGNSA. The CDR3 runs to 12 residues. Trimming left V 5 bases short and J 19 bases short, with 18 bases between. DNA for the CDR3: TGTGCCAGCAGCCAAGCACCGGGTGATGCTCACTTT. Translating gives CASSQAPGDAHF.

This clonotype has just a few counts. V and J are TRBV6-1 and TRBJ1-3; the match to TRBD1 covers 7 bases. V trimming: 5 bases; J trimming: 1 base; junction bases outside the gene matches: 14. CDR1 and CDR2 from the germline V gene are MNHNS and SASEGT. The CDR3 contains 18 residues. The CDR3 bases are TGTGCCAGCAGTCGACAGGGCCTGGCAAGGGGGTCTGGAAACACCATATATTTT. This codes for CASSRQGLARGSGNTIYF.

CDR3 region: CSANKGAGGYTF. The CDR3 DNA follows: TGCAGTGCTAATAAAGGGGCAGGTGGCTACACCTTC. The chain recombines TRBV20-1 with TRBJ1-2, with a tentative D call TRBD1 (5 bases). Germline values: CDR1 DFQATT, CDR2 SNEGSKA (reference sequence). There are 12 residues in the CDR3. Trimming pared 4 bases from V and 7 bases from J, leaving 13 bases between.